This T cell receptor beta chain was identified in a study of type 1 regulatory T cells. About the study: T-allo10 is a Tr1-enriched, alloantigen-specific CD4 T cell product made in vitro.

This clonotype was counted only a few times. The antigen is unknown. There are 14 residues in the CDR3. The ends were cut back, 1 base at V and 8 bases at J, with 14 bases in the middle. Germline CDR1 and CDR2: LGHDT and YNNKEL (reference sequence). One entry per CDR3 protein results from TCRdb running MiXCR on the reads. The data hold about 23,000 distinct CDR3 sequences, with around half observed a single time. The specimen was cultured T cells, either the whole culture or a sorted T cell fraction (not recorded which). J is TRBJ1-1 and V is TRBV3-1; weak D call: TRBD1 (6 bases). The sequence came from a human donor in good health. The CDR3 nucleotides are TGTGCCAGCAGCCAAGCCCCGGGACATTTAGAAGCTTTCTTT. It translates to CASSQAPGHLEAFF.